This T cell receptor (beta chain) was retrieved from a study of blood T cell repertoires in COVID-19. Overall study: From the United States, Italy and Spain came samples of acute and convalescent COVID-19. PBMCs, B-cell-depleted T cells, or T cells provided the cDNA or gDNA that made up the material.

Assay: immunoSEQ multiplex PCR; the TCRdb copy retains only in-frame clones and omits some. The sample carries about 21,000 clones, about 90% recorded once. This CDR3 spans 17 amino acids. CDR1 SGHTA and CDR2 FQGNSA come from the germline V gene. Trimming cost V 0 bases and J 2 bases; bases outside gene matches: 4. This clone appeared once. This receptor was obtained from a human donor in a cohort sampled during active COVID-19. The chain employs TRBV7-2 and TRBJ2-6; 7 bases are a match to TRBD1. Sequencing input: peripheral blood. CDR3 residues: CASSLARGGTGANVLTF. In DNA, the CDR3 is TGTGCCAGCAGCTTAGCGCGAGGGGGCACTGGGGCCAACGTCCTGACTTTC.